Shown below are 7 T cell receptor beta chains from a single sample sequenced in a study of metastatic and nonmetastatic thyroid tumors. Thyroid surgery took place with no prior treatment in any patient. TCRdb re-called the PCR reads via MiXCR. This table has about 25,000 clones, around 20% appearing once. The sample comprised blood. All receptors come from a male donor with papillary thyroid cancer or a benign thyroid nodule (not recorded which). Some clones in this sample may be carry-over from other donors' samples.

The V gene is TRBV5-1, the J gene TRBJ1-4; 7 bases align to TRBD1. The J segment lost 0 bases and the V segment lost 4 bases, leaving 15 bases of the junction unmatched. CDR1 and CDR2 from the germline V gene are SGHRS and YFSETQ. CDR3 size: 19 residues. The CDR3 DNA follows: TGCGCCAGCAGCAGAGTCGGGACAGCGCTACAGGCAACTAATGAAAAACTGTTTTTT. It yields the protein CASSRVGTALQATNEKLFF.

This clone was counted at least ten times. The chain combines TRBV20-1 with TRBJ1-3; D possibly corresponds to TRBD1 (6 bases). Germline V gives CDR1 DFQATT, CDR2 SNEGSKA (reference sequence). Deletions cut 0 bases from V and 4 bases from J, with 7 bases between. CDR3 length equals 13 residues. Here the CDR3 reads CSARDTGGNTIYF. The CDR3 DNA is TGCAGTGCTAGAGATACAGGGGGAAACACCATATATTTT.

The chain links TRBV30 to TRBJ2-2; D gene ambiguous. Germline V gene sequence: CDR1 GTSNPN, CDR2 SVGIG (reference sequence). Trimming left V 4 bases short and J 0 bases short, with 12 bases between. This CDR3 spans 15 amino acids. CDR3 bases: TGTGCCTGGATTGAGGTACATTCGAACACCGGGGAGCTGTTTTTT. Translation: CAWIEVHSNTGELFF.

Ten or more counts support this clone. CDR3 protein: CASSWDRSAETQYF. Written as DNA, the CDR3 is TGTGCCAGCAGCTGGGACAGGAGCGCGGAGACCCAGTACTTC. The chain carries TRBV27 and TRBJ2-5; 8 bases fit TRBD1. Germline lookup yields CDR1 MNHEY and CDR2 SMNVEV (reference sequence). V lost 6 bases and J lost 5; bases outside the gene matches: 8. The CDR3 spans 14 residues.

The rearrangement joins TRBV20-1 to TRBJ2-2, with a possible D match to TRBD2 (7 bases). In germline, CDR1 is DFQATT, CDR2 SNEGSKA (reference sequence). V was shortened by 5 bases and J by 3 bases, with 16 bases between the two germline ends. The CDR3 totals 15 residues. The CDR3 loop is CSAGGGSRDTGELFF. Here the CDR3 DNA reads TGCAGTGCTGGGGGCGGGAGCAGGGACACCGGGGAGCTGTTTTTT.

This clone was seen many times. The rearrangement joins TRBV28 to TRBJ1-2; 7 bases match TRBD1. Germline assignment: CDR1 MDHEN and CDR2 SYDVKM. This CDR3 is 15 amino acids long. After removal of 3 bases from V and 4 bases from J, the junction contained 8 bases not matched to a gene. CDR3 loop: CASSLEQGGIYGYTF. CDR3 DNA sequence: TGTGCCAGCAGTTTGGAGCAGGGGGGGATCTATGGCTACACCTTC.

With regard to this clone: A much larger clone lies one base from this, so it may be a read error. The V call is TRBV20-1, the J call TRBJ1-5, with D maybe TRBD1 (6 bases). Per germline, CDR1 DFQATT and CDR2 SNEGSKA (reference sequence). Trimming pared 3 bases from V and 4 bases from J, leaving 16 bases between. There are 15 residues in the CDR3. The CDR3 reads CSARTGDIGNQPQHF. The CDR3 bases are TGCAGTGCTAGGACGGGGGACATTGGAAATCAGCCCCAGCATTTT.